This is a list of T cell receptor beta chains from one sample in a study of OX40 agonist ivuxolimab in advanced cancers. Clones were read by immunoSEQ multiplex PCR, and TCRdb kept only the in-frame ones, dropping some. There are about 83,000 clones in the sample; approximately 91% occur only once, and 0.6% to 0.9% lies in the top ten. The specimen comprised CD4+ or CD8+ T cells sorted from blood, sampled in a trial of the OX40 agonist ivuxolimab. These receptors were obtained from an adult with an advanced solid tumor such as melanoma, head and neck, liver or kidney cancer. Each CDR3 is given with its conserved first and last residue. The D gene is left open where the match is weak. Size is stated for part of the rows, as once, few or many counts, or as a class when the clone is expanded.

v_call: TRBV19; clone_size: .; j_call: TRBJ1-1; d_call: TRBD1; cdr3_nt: TGTGCCAGTAGTGGTGGGACAGGGATTTTCACTGAAGCTTTCTTT; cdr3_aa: CASSGGTGIFTEAFF
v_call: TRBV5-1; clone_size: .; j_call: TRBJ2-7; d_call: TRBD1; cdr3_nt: TGCGCCAGCAGTGGGACAGCTAGCTCCTACGAGCAGTACTTC; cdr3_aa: CASSGTASSYEQYF
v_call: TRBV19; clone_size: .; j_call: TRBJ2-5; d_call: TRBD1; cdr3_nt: TGTGCCAGTAGGAAGGGACAGGGGGAAGAGACCCAGTACTTC; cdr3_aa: CASRKGQGEETQYF
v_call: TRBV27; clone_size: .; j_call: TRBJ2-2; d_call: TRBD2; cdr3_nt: TGTGCCAGCAGTCGACTGCGGGGGGGCCCCGGGGAGCTGTTTTTT; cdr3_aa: CASSRLRGGPGELFF
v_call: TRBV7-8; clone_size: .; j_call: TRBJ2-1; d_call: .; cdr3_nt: TGTGCCAGCAGCTTAGGTCTTAGTGGGGCATACAATGAGCAGTTCTTC; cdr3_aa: CASSLGLSGAYNEQFF
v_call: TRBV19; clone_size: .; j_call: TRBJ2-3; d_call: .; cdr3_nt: TGTGCCAGTAGTATAGGGGCTAGCCCTTCCACAGATACGCAGTATTTT; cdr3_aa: CASSIGASPSTDTQYF
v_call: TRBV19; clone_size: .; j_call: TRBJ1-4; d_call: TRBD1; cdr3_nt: TGTGCCAGTACCCCACAGGGGGCGAAAGGAAAACTGTTTTTT; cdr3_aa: CASTPQGAKGKLFF
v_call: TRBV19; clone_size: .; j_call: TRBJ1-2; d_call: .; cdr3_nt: TGTGCCAGTAGTAAAGAGGCAGGGTTCCTCGGCGGCTACACCTTC; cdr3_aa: CASSKEAGFLGGYTF
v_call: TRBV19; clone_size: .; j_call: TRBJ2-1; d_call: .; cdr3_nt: TGTGCCAGTATTGGGACAAAAGGAGGCAATGAGCAGTTCTTC; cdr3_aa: CASIGTKGGNEQFF
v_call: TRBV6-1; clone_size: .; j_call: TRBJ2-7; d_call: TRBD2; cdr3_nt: TGTGCCAGCAGTCTAGCGGGAAGGTACGAGCAGTACTTC; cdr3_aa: CASSLAGRYEQYF
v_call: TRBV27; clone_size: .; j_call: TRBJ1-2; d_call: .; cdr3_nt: TGTGCCAGCAGTTTACGAGGTCGGGAGGGCTACACCTTC; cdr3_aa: CASSLRGREGYTF
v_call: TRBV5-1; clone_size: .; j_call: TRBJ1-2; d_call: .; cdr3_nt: TGCGCCAGCACCAACCCTAGTGTCCCGAACTATGGCTACACCTTC; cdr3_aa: CASTNPSVPNYGYTF
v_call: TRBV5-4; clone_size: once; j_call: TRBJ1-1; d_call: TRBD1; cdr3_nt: TGTGCCAGCAGCTTTCGGACAGGAGGGTACACTGAAGCTTTCTTT; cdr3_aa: CASSFRTGGYTEAFF
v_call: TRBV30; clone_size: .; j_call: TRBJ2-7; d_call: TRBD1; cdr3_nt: TGTGCCTGGAGTGTAGTCCCGGGACAGGTGGACTACGAGCAGTACTTC; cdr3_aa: CAWSVVPGQVDYEQYF
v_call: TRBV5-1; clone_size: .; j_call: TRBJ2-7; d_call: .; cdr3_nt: TGCGCCAGCAATACCGGGACTTTTCGCGAGCAGTACTTC; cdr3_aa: CASNTGTFREQYF
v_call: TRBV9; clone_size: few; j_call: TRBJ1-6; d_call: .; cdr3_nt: TGTGCCAGCAGCCAGACAGCTACTAATTCACCCCTCCACTTT; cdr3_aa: CASSQTATNSPLHF
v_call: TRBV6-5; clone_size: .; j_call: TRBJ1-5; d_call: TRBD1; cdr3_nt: TGTGCCAGCAGTGCGGGACAGAGGCATCAGCCCCAGCATTTT; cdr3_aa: CASSAGQRHQPQHF
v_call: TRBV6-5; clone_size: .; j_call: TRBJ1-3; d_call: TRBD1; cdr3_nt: TGTGCCAGCAGTTGGACAGGGGAAGGAAACACCATATATTTT; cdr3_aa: CASSWTGEGNTIYF
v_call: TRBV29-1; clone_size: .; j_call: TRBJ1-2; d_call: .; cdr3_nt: TGCAGCGTCGACCCTCAAAGAGGCTACACCTTC; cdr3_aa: CSVDPQRGYTF
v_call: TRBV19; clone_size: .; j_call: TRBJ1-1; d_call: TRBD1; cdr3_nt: TGTGCCAGTAGTTTACCTTCTGACAGGGGTACTGAAGCTTTCTTT; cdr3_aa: CASSLPSDRGTEAFF
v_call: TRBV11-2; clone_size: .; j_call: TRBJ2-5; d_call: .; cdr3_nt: TGTGCCAGCAGCCAGAGCGGCGTAAAAGAGACCCAGTACTTC; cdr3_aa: CASSQSGVKETQYF
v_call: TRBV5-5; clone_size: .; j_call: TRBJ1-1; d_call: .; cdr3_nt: TGTGCCAGCAGCGGACAGCTGTACACTGAAGCTTTCTTT; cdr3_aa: CASSGQLYTEAFF
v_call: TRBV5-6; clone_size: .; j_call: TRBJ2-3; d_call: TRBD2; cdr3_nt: TGTGCCAGCAGCAAACTAGCGGGGGGGCGTGGTACGCAGTATTTT; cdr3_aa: CASSKLAGGRGTQYF
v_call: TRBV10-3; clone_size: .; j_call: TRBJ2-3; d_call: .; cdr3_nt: TGTGCCATCAGTGGTGGGGACACGACCAGCACAGATACGCAGTATTTT; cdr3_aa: CAISGGDTTSTDTQYF
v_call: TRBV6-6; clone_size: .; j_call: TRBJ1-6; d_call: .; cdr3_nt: TGTGCCAGCAGTTCCGATTCACCCCTCCACTTT; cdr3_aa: CASSSDSPLHF
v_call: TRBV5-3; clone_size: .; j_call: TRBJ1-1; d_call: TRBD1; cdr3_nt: TGTGCCAGAAGCCCGACGAGGGGGCGCAAAGACACTGAAGCTTTCTTT; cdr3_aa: CARSPTRGRKDTEAFF
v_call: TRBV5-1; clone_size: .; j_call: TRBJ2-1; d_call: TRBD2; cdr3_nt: TGCGCCAGCAGGATATCCGGGACTAGTGGGGTGGATGAGCAGTTCTTC; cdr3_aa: CASRISGTSGVDEQFF
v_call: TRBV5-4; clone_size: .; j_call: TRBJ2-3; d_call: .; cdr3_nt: TGTGCCAGCAGCCCTGAGACACCAGATACGCAGTATTTT; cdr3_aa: CASSPETPDTQYF
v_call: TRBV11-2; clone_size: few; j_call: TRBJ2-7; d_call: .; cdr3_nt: TGTGCCAGCAGCTCCCCTCTGGAGTACGAGCAGTACTTC; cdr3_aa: CASSSPLEYEQYF
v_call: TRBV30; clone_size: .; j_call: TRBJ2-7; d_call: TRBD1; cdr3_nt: TGTGCCTGGAGTGGGGACAGGGTAACAGTGCAGTACTTC; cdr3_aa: CAWSGDRVTVQYF
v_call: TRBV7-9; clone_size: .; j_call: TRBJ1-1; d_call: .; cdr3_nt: TGTGCCAGCAGCTTACTACAGGTGGGCACTGAAGCTTTCTTT; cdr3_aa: CASSLLQVGTEAFF
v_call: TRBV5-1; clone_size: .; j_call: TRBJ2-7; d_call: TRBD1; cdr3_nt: TGCGCCAGCAGCTTGAGGCCGAGTCAGGGGGCATCCTACGAGCAGTACTTC; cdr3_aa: CASSLRPSQGASYEQYF
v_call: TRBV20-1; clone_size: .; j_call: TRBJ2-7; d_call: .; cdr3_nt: TGCAGTGCAAATCGACTCTACGAGCAGTACTTC; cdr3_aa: CSANRLYEQYF
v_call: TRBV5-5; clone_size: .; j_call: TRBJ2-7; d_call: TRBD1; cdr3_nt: TGTGCCAGCAGCTTGGGTCCAGGGGGCCCCTACGAGCAGTACTTC; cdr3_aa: CASSLGPGGPYEQYF
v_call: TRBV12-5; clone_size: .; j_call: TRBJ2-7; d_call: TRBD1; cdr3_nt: TGTGCTAGTGGTCAGACAGGGTATGGCGAGCAGTACTTC; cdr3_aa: CASGQTGYGEQYF
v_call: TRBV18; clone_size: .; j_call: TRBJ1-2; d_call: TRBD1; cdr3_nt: TGTGCCAGCTCACCACCCACAGGGGGCGTCGGAGCTAACTATGGCTACACCTTC; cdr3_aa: CASSPPTGGVGANYGYTF
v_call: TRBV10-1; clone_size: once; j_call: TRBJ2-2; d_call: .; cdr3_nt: TGCGCCAGCAGTGGTAGCGGTGAGAACACCGGGGAGCTGTTTTTT; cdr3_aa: CASSGSGENTGELFF
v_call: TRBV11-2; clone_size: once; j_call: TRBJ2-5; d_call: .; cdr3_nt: TGTGCCAGCAGCTCGGGACTTTCCAGGACCCTAGAGACCCAGTACTTC; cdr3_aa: CASSSGLSRTLETQYF
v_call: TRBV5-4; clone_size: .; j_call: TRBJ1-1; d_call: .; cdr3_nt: TGTGCCAGCAGCCCTATACAGAACACTGAAGCTTTCTTT; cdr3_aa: CASSPIQNTEAFF
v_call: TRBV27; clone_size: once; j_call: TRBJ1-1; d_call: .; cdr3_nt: TGTGCCAGCAGACCGGCGGGGAACACTGAAGCTTTCTTT; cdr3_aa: CASRPAGNTEAFF
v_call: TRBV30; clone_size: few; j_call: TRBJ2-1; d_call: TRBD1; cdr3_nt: TGTGCCTGGACCAGAGGAACAGGGGGGAATGAGCAGTTCTTC; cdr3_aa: CAWTRGTGGNEQFF
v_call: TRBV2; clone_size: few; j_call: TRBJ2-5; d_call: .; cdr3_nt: TGTGCCAGCAGGGGGGACATTGAGGAGACCCAGTACTTC; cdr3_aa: CASRGDIEETQYF
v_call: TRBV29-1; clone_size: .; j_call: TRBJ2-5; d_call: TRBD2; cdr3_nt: TGCAGCGTTGAAGGGGCGCGGGAGACTACCCAGTACTTC; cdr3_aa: CSVEGARETTQYF
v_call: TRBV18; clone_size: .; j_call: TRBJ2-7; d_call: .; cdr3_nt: TGTGCCAGCTCACCCTCGGCGGACAGTAACGAGCAGTACTTC; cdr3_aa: CASSPSADSNEQYF
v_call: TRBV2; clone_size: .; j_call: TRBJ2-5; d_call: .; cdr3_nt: TGTGCCAGCACTGTTCAGGGGCGGCAAGAGACCCAGTACTTC; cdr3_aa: CASTVQGRQETQYF
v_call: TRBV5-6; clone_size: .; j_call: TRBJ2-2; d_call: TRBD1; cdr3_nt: TGTGCCAGCAGCCCCGGGACAGGGATCACCGGGGAGCTGTTTTTT; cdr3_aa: CASSPGTGITGELFF